Each of the 9 T cell receptor beta chains below was sequenced from the same sample in a study of tumor-infiltrating lymphocytes in primary liver carcinoma. Extraction also yielded germline DNA, while blood RNA was obtained from unsorted whole blood. A constant-region primer served to make TCR beta cDNA from roughly 500 ng total RNA. Slightly modified ARM-PCR, run as three nested multiplex PCR rounds, produced the TCR beta libraries. Use of TRBV1-TRBV30 forward primers with a C-beta reverse primer characterized the first two PCR rounds, which lasted around 9 cycles each. TCRdb fed the multiplex PCR reads into MiXCR, producing one record per CDR3 protein. This table has 310,000 or so distinct CDR3 sequences, roughly three fifths appearing once. Sequencing was done on a sample of peripheral blood. The receptor source for this set is a woman aged 30 to 39 with primary liver carcinoma and hepatitis B virus infection.

The V gene is TRBV7-9, the J gene TRBJ2-2; a possible D gene is TRBD2 (5 bases). V was cut by 5 bases and J by 3 bases, with 7 bases left in between. The CDR3 is 13 amino acids. In germline, CDR1 is SEHNR, CDR2 FQNEAQ (reference sequence). The chain's CDR3 is CASSRRDTGELFF. The CDR3 bases are TGTGCCAGCAGCAGGCGGGACACCGGGGAGCTGTTTTTT.

This clonotype appeared once. Mismatch with germline at one junction end may stem from a read error. V and J are TRBV11-2 and TRBJ1-1; D is undetermined. The CDR3 has 14 residues. Germline CDR1 and CDR2: SGHAT and FQNNGV. The CDR3 DNA sequence: TGTGCCAGCAGCTCAACCCAGGTGAACACTGAAGCCTTCTTT. Encoded protein: CASSSTQVNTEAFF.

In its sample, this clonotype was seen a few times. A read error is possible here, since a much larger clone lies one base away. The J gene is TRBJ2-2, the V gene TRBV6-6, with D possibly being TRBD1 (6 bases). There are 15 residues in the CDR3. Germline V gives CDR1 MNHNY, CDR2 SVGAGI (reference sequence). The CDR3 is CASAQSGANTGEPFF. CDR3 coding DNA: TGTGCCAGCGCCCAATCAGGGGCTAACACCGGGGAGCCGTTTTTT.

The sample holds many counts of this clonotype. This chain connects TRBV6-2 or TRBV6-3 to TRBJ2-2; D not certain. The germline CDR1 and CDR2 sequences are MNHEY and SVGEGT. This CDR3 contains 11 residues. The germline V and J ends were trimmed by 8 bases and 3 bases, with 4 bases remaining between them. In DNA, the CDR3 is TGTGCCAGCGCGGACACCGGGGAGCTGTTTTTT. It specifies CASADTGELFF.

On this clonotype: Possible read error: a much larger clone is one base away. V and J are TRBV12-3 or TRBV12-4 and TRBJ2-1, with D unresolved. This CDR3 region has 12 residues. Here the CDR3 reads CASRSIYKEQFF. CDR3 DNA sequence: TGTGCCAGCAGGTCCATTTACAAAGAGCAGTTCTTC.

Points on this clonotype: A much larger clone sits a single nucleotide away, making a read error possible. V gene TRBV6-2 or TRBV6-3 combines with J gene TRBJ1-5; D remains ambiguous. V shed 6 bases and J shed 6 bases, with 15 bases lying between them. The CDR3 runs to 14 residues. Germline CDR1 reads MNHEY; CDR2 reads SVGEGT. CDR3 in amino acids: CASSHGRLGQPQHF. CDR3 DNA sequence: TGTGCCAGCAGCCACGGGAGGCTGGGTCAGCCCCAGCATTTT.

This clonotype was counted between two and nine times. V is TRBV30 and J is TRBJ2-1; tentatively, D is TRBD2 (6 bases). Trimming removed 0 bases from V and 4 bases from J, with 16 bases in between. The CDR3 totals 16 residues. CDR1 GTSNPN and CDR2 SVGIG come from the germline V gene (reference sequence). CDR3 residues: CAWSVLGGTKYNEQFF. CDR3 DNA sequence: TGTGCCTGGAGTGTACTGGGGGGTACTAAATACAATGAGCAGTTCTTC.

V is TRBV6-2 or TRBV6-3 and J is TRBJ2-5, with 14 bases aligning to TRBD2. Germline assignment: CDR1 MNHEY and CDR2 SVGEGT. J was trimmed by 4 bases and V by 10 bases; bases with no gene match: 17. This CDR3 comprises 18 residues. Here the CDR3 reads CANSYTRDGLAGGETQYF. CDR3 coding DNA: TGTGCCAATAGTTACACTCGAGACGGACTAGCGGGAGGAGAGACCCAGTACTTC.

Note on this clonotype: A much larger clone lies a single base off, so this may be a read error. This CDR3 is missing its conserved last phenylalanine or tryptophan, likely due to a read error. The chain carries TRBV6-5 and TRBJ1-1, with 7 bases lining up with TRBD1. Trimming took 5 bases from V and 1 from J; bases not matched to a gene: 4. The V gene's germline CDR1 is MNHEY and CDR2 SVGAGI. This CDR3 has 14 amino acids. The CDR3 DNA reads TGTGCCAGCAGTCCGACAGGGTCGAACACTGAAGCTTTCTAT. Residues: CASSPTGSNTEAFY.